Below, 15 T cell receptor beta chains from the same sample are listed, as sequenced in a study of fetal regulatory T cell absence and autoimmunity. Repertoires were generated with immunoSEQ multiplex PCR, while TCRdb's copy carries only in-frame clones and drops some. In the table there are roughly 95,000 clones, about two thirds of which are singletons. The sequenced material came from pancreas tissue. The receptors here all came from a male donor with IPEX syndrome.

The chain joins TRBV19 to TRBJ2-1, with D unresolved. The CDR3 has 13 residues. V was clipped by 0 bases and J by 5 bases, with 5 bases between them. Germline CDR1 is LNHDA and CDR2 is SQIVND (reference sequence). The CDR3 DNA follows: TGTGCCAGTAGTATAGAGGGTCACAATGAGCAGTTCTTC. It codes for CASSIEGHNEQFF.

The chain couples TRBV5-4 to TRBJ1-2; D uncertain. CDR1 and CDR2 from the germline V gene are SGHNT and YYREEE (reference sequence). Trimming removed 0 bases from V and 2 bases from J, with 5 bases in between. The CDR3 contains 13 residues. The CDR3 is CASSLGGNYGYTF. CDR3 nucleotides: TGTGCCAGCAGCTTGGGGGGAAACTATGGCTACACCTTC.

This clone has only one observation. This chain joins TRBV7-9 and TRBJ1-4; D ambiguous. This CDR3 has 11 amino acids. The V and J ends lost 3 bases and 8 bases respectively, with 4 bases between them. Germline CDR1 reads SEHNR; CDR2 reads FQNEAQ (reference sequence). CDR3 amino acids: CASSFGEKLFF. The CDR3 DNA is TGTGCCAGCAGCTTCGGGGAAAAACTGTTTTTT.

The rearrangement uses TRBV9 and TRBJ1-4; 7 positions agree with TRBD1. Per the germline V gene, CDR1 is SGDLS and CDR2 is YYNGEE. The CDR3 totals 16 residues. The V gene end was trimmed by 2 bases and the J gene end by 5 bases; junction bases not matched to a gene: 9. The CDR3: CASSVAGGRENEKLFF. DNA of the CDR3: TGTGCCAGCAGCGTGGCAGGGGGAAGGGAAAATGAAAAACTGTTTTTT.

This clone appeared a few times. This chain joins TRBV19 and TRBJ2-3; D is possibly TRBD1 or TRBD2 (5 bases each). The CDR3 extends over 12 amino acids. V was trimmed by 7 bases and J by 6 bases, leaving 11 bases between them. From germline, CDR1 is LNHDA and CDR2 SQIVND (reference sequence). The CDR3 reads CASTTEGDTQYF. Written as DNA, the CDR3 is TGTGCCAGTACTACCGAGGGGGATACGCAGTATTTT.

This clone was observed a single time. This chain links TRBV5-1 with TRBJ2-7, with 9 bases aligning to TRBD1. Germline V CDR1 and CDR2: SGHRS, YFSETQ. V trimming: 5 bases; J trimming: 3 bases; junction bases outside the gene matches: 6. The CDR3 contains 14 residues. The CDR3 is CASSIGTGHYEQYF. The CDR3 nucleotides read TGCGCCAGCAGTATCGGGACAGGGCACTACGAGCAGTACTTC.

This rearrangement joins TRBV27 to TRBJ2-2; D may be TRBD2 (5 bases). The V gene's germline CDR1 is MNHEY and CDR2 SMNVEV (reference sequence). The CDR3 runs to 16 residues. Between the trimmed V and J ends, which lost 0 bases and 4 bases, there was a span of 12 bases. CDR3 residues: CASSLSSARGTGELFF. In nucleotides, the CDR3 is TGTGCCAGCAGTTTATCTTCCGCCCGGGGCACCGGGGAGCTGTTTTTT.

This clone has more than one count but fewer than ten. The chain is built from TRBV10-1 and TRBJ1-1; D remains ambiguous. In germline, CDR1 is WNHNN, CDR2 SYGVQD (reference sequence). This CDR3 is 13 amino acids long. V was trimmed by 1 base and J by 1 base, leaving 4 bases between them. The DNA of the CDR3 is TGCGCCAGCAGTGAGTTTCCGAACACTGAAGCTTTCTTT. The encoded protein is CASSEFPNTEAFF.

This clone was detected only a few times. CDR3 region: CASSASGGSFSTDTQYF. In DNA, the CDR3 is TGTGCCAGCAGCGCTAGCGGGGGGTCCTTTAGCACAGATACGCAGTATTTT. The chain uses TRBV7-9 and TRBJ2-3; 11 nucleotides agree with TRBD2. CDR3 size: 17 residues. Germline values: CDR1 SEHNR, CDR2 FQNEAQ (reference sequence). The V gene end was trimmed by 5 bases and the J gene end by 0 bases; junction bases not matched to a gene: 7.

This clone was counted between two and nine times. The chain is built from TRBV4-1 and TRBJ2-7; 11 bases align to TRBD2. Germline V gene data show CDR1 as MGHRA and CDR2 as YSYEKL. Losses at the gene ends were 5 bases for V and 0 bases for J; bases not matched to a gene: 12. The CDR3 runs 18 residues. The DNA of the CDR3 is TGCGCCAGCAGCTCCGGGACTAGCGGTACCTGGGGCTCCTACGAGCAGTACTTC. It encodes CASSSGTSGTWGSYEQYF.

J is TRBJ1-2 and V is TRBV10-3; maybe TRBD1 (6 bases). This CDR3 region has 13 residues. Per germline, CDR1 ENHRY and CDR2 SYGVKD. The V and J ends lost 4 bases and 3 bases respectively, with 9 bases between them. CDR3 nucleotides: TGTGCCATCAGTGCGTACAGGGACTATGGCTACACCTTC. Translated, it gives CAISAYRDYGYTF.

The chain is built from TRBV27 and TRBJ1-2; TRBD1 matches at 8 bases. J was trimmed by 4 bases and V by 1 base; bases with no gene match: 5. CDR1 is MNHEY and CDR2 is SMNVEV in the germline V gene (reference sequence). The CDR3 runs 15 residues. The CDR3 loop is CASSLFHDRGYGYTF. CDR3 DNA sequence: TGTGCCAGCAGTTTATTCCATGACAGGGGCTATGGCTACACCTTC.

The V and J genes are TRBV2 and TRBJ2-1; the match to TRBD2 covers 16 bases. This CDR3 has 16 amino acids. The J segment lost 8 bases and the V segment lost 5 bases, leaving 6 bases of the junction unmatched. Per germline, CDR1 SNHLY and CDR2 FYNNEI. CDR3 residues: CASSPGTSGGAHEQFF. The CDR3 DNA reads TGTGCCAGCAGTCCCGGGACTAGCGGGGGGGCGCATGAGCAGTTCTTC.

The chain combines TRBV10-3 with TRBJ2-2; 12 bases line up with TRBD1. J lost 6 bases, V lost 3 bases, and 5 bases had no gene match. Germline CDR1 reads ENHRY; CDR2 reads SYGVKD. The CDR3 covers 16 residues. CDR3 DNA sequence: TGTGCCATCAGTGACCGGGACAGGGGGCGTCCCGGGGAGCTGTTTTTT. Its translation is CAISDRDRGRPGELFF.

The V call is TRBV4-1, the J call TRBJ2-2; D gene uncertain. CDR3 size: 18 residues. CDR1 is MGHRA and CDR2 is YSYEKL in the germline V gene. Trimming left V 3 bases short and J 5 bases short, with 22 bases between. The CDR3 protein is CASSHPRAGWGRTGELFF. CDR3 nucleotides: TGCGCCAGCAGCCACCCTCGGGCCGGGTGGGGTAGGACCGGGGAGCTGTTTTTT.